These T cell receptor beta chains were read from a single sample in a study of OX40 agonist ivuxolimab in advanced cancers. Generated by immunoSEQ multiplex PCR, the TCRdb table keeps only in-frame clones and is missing some. The table has around 31,000 clones, more than 75% seen once. The starting material was CD4+ or CD8+ T cells sorted from blood, obtained in a trial of the OX40 agonist ivuxolimab. These receptors all stem from an adult with an advanced solid tumor such as melanoma, head and neck, liver or kidney cancer. CDR3s include the opening cysteine and the closing phenylalanine or tryptophan. Each record gives: J gene, D gene, clone size, V gene, CDR3 DNA, CDR3 protein. D genes are given only for firm matches. Only some rows state a clone size, as once, few, many or a class for expanded clones.

TRBJ2-1 | TRBD2 | - | TRBV9 | TGTGCCAGCAGCGTAGGTGGGCTAGCGGGATTCTCCTACAATGAGCAGTTCTTC | CASSVGGLAGFSYNEQFF
TRBJ2-3 | TRBD1 | once | TRBV10-3 | TGTGCCATCAGTGAGTCGTATTTCGGGACAGGAGAAAACACAGATACGCAGTATTTT | CAISESYFGTGENTDTQYF
TRBJ1-6 | - | few | TRBV6-5 | TGTGCCACACTCCGGTCCTATAATTCACCCCTCCACTTT | CATLRSYNSPLHF
TRBJ2-7 | TRBD1 | - | TRBV19 | TGTGCCAGTAGTGGAACAAACAGGGGTTCCCCCTACGAGCAGTACTTC | CASSGTNRGSPYEQYF
TRBJ1-2 | - | once | TRBV28 | TGTGCCAGCAGTTTCGCCGTTCTAAGGGGCTACACCTTC | CASSFAVLRGYTF
TRBJ1-5 | - | few | TRBV27 | TGTGCCAGCAGTCCCACGGGCGGGCCAAATCAGCCCCAGCATTTT | CASSPTGGPNQPQHF
TRBJ2-7 | - | once | TRBV7-9 | TGTGCCAGCAGCTCTGGCTCGGGGGAGCAGTACTTC | CASSSGSGEQYF
TRBJ2-6 | - | - | TRBV6-5 | TGTGCCAGCAGGTCACCCTCTGGGGCCAACGTCCTGACTTTC | CASRSPSGANVLTF
TRBJ2-7 | - | - | TRBV29-1 | TGCAGCGTTGAAGGCGTAGGGGGACTCAGCTACGAGCAGTACTTC | CSVEGVGGLSYEQYF
TRBJ2-2 | - | - | TRBV6-5 | TGTGCCAGCAGTTACGCGCATATCACCGGGGAGCTGTTTTTT | CASSYAHITGELFF
TRBJ1-4 | TRBD1 | few | TRBV2 | TGTGTGGGACAGGGGCCAACTAATGAAAAACTGTTTTTT | CVGQGPTNEKLFF
TRBJ2-3 | - | - | TRBV7-2 | TGTGCCACACTGCCGGCTCAGGGGAACACAGATACGCAGTATTTT | CATLPAQGNTDTQYF
TRBJ2-1 | TRBD2 | - | TRBV19 | TGTGCCAGTAGTATCCCGGGACTAGCGGGAGCACCCTACTACAATGAGCAGTTCTTC | CASSIPGLAGAPYYNEQFF
TRBJ2-7 | TRBD1 | - | TRBV4-1 | TGCGCCAGCAGCCAGACCCCCGGGACAGGGTACTACGAGCAGTACTTC | CASSQTPGTGYYEQYF
TRBJ2-2 | - | - | TRBV27 | TGTGCCAGCAGTTTTTCCGGGGAGCTGTTTTTT | CASSFSGELFF
TRBJ2-5 | TRBD2 | - | TRBV10-3 | TGTGCCATCAGTGAGGGACCTGGGGGGGAAGACCAAGAGACCCAGTACTTC | CAISEGPGGEDQETQYF
TRBJ2-6 | - | - | TRBV7-9 | TGTGCCAGCAGCACCAGCTACGCGGGGGCCCCTCTGGGGGCCAACGTCCTGACTTTC | CASSTSYAGAPLGANVLTF
TRBJ1-3 | TRBD1 | - | TRBV10-1 | TGCGCCAGCAGTGAGGGACAGGGAGACGTATGGACTGGAAACACCATATATTTT | CASSEGQGDVWTGNTIYF
TRBJ2-7 | - | - | TRBV11-1 | TGTGCCAGCAGCTTTAGTTCACAGGGATGGGAGCAGTACTTC | CASSFSSQGWEQYF
TRBJ1-6 | TRBD1 | - | TRBV5-1 | TGCGCCAGCAGGGCTGCCGGACAGGGAAATTCACCCCTCCACTTT | CASRAAGQGNSPLHF
TRBJ1-5 | TRBD1 | - | TRBV27 | TGTGCCAGCAGTTTTGGGGGACAGAGCAATCAGCCCCAGCATTTT | CASSFGGQSNQPQHF
TRBJ2-7 | - | - | TRBV27 | TGTGCCAGCAGTTTATCTCCCGCGACAGTTTCCGAGCAGTACTTC | CASSLSPATVSEQYF
TRBJ1-2 | - | - | TRBV28 | TGTGCCAGCAGTTTACCACTCCACTATGGCTACACCTTC | CASSLPLHYGYTF
TRBJ2-5 | TRBD1 | - | TRBV5-1 | TGCGCCAGCAGGACAGGGGGCTCAGAGACCCAGTACTTC | CASRTGGSETQYF